A single sample is the source of the 16 T cell receptor beta chains below, sequenced in a study of neoadjuvant anti-PD-1 for oral cavity cancer (dated by TCRdb to about 2021). The time point label for this specimen denotes: before neoadjuvant nivolumab. Library construction relied on the immunoSEQ multiplex PCR assay. TCRdb retrieved this table from immuneACCESS and kept in-frame rearrangements only. Not all clones are present; in checked studies, unresolved V genes account for under half, and no reason is known for the remainder. In all, the sample holds some 14,000 clones, and roughly 70% of those were seen once. Roughly 2% of the sample lies in the top ten. Material: PBMCs, obtained before nivolumab (anti-PD-1) treatment. The receptor source for this set is a person aged 40 to 85 with oral cavity squamous cell carcinoma.

The V gene is TRBV7-9, the J gene TRBJ1-1, with D maybe TRBD1 (5 bases). The CDR3 has 13 residues. Germline CDR1 reads SEHNR; CDR2 reads FQNEAQ (reference sequence). The V and J ends lost 6 bases and 10 bases respectively, with 18 bases between them. The CDR3: CASSPAGTFLAFF. CDR3 DNA: TGTGCCAGCAGTCCCGCCGGGACTTTTTTAGCTTTCTTT.

V gene TRBV29-1 combines with J gene TRBJ1-2, with 7 bases identical to TRBD1. With V trimmed by 0 bases and J by 5 bases, 6 bases remained unmatched. The CDR3 spans 14 residues. Germline CDR1 and CDR2: SQVTM and ANQGSEA. CDR3 bases: TGCAGCGTTGAAGATCTGACAGGGAATTATGGCTACACCTTC. Amino acid sequence: CSVEDLTGNYGYTF.

This chain connects TRBV5-6 to TRBJ2-1, with D unclear. The germline gives CDR1 SGHDT, CDR2 YYEEEE. The CDR3 loop spans 16 amino acids. V was pared by 1 base and J by 1 base, with 12 bases between. CDR3 sequence: CASSLTTGSSYNEQFF. In nucleotides, the CDR3 is TGTGCCAGCAGCTTGACCACTGGGTCATCCTACAATGAGCAGTTCTTC.

The chain combines TRBV6-1 with TRBJ1-3, with D uncertain. Trimming stripped 3 bases from V and 0 bases from J, with 15 bases between. The CDR3 is 17 amino acids. CDR1 is MNHNS, CDR2 SASEGT, per germline. As DNA, the CDR3 is TGTGCCAGCAGTGACCATTGGGGTGGCGACTCTGGAAACACCATATATTTT. Translation gives CASSDHWGGDSGNTIYF.

The chain uses TRBV6-1 and TRBJ1-4, with 7 bases fitting TRBD1. The CDR3 spans 14 residues. Germline CDR1 reads MNHNS; CDR2 reads SASEGT. J lost 2 bases, V lost 6 bases, and 3 bases had no gene match. CDR3 nucleotide sequence: TGTGCCAGCAGCCTCAGGGGGACTAATGAAAAACTGTTTTTT. The encoded protein is CASSLRGTNEKLFF.

The chain is built from TRBV29-1 and TRBJ2-5, with D tentatively TRBD1 (5 bases). The V gene lost 0 bases and the J gene lost 4 bases, with 15 bases spanning the gap. This CDR3 region has 15 residues. CDR1 and CDR2 (germline): SQVTM, ANQGSEA. The DNA of the CDR3 is TGCAGCGTTGAAGACAGGGTGATGGTCGGAGAGACCCAGTACTTC. It is translated as CSVEDRVMVGETQYF.

The chain is built from TRBV7-6 and TRBJ2-7; maybe TRBD1 (5 bases). This CDR3 spans 15 amino acids. V was pared by 5 bases and J by 0 bases, with 14 bases between. Germline V gene sequence: CDR1 SGHVS, CDR2 FNYEAQ. The CDR3 region has the DNA TGTGCCAGCAGCAGCCAGGACACGAGCTCCTACGAGCAGTACTTC. It encodes CASSSQDTSSYEQYF.

The chain recombines TRBV2 with TRBJ1-1, with TRBD1 as a possible D gene (6 bases). CDR1 is SNHLY, CDR2 FYNNEI, per germline. CDR3 size: 17 residues. CDR3 coding DNA: TGTGCTACTCAGGATCAGGGGATGAGAAGGATGAACACTGAAGCTTTCTTT. Amino acids: CATQDQGMRRMNTEAFF.

This clone was seen a single time. The CDR3, as DNA: TGTGCCAGCAGCCGGGAGCTTAGCAATCAGCCCCAGCATTTT. Its translation is CASSRELSNQPQHF. V usage is TRBV2 and J usage is TRBJ1-5; D unresolved. Looked up from germline, CDR1 is SNHLY and CDR2 is FYNNEI. The CDR3 is 14 residues long. V was shortened by 6 bases and J by 0 bases, with 9 bases between the two germline ends.

This clone was counted only a few times. This rearrangement joins TRBV15 to TRBJ2-5; 12 bases are shared with TRBD2. Trimming at V came to 3 bases and at J to 2 bases, leaving 1 base not matched to a gene. The germline V gene has CDR1 LNHNV and CDR2 YYDKDF (reference sequence). The CDR3 consists of 15 residues. CDR3 loop: CATSRTSGGQETQYF. Here the CDR3 DNA reads TGTGCCACCAGCAGGACTAGCGGGGGACAAGAGACCCAGTACTTC.

The DNA of the CDR3 is TGTGCCAGCAGCTCCCGGGGGGCGGTCTACGAGCAGTACTTC. It yields the protein CASSSRGAVYEQYF. This rearrangement joins TRBV11-2 to TRBJ2-7; weak D call: TRBD2 (7 bases). CDR1 SGHAT and CDR2 FQNNGV come from the germline V gene. The V gene lost 4 bases and the J gene lost 3 bases, with 13 bases spanning the gap. The CDR3 covers 14 residues.

The chain has TRBV6-5 and TRBJ2-7; TRBD2 aligns across 11 bases. CDR3 length equals 15 residues. Germline assignment: CDR1 MNHEY and CDR2 SVGAGI. The ends lost 0 bases at V and 6 bases at J; junction bases unmatched: 4. CDR3 sequence: CASSYSGLAVFEQYF. The CDR3 DNA is TGTGCCAGCAGTTACTCGGGACTAGCGGTCTTCGAGCAGTACTTC.

The gene calls are TRBV14 and TRBJ2-1; 7 bases align to TRBD2. The CDR3 extends over 19 amino acids. Germline V gene sequence: CDR1 SGHDN, CDR2 FVKESK. Germline trimming cut 0 bases from V and 3 bases from J; bases unmatched to any gene: 14. CDR3 protein: CASSQEVSMRGRLYNEQFF. The CDR3 nucleotides are TGTGCCAGCAGCCAAGAAGTGTCAATGCGGGGGAGACTCTACAATGAGCAGTTCTTC. Filled out from reference TRBV14 and TRBJ2-1, the complete variable domain reads EAGVTQFPSHSVIEKGQTVTLRCDPISGHDNLYWYRRVMGKEIKFLLHFVKESKQDESGMPNNRFLAERTGGTYSTLKVQPAELEDSGVYFCASSQEVSMRGRLYNEQFFGPGTRLTVL.

The chain joins TRBV7-8 to TRBJ1-2; 8 bases are a match to TRBD1. This CDR3 comprises 14 residues. Germline values: CDR1 SGHVS, CDR2 FQNEAQ. V dropped 1 base and J dropped 7; count of bases not matched to a gene: 5. CDR3 in amino acids: CASSLDGQGTGYTF. CDR3 DNA: TGTGCCAGCAGCTTAGACGGACAGGGTACTGGCTACACCTTC.

This rearrangement joins TRBV7-9 to TRBJ2-5; D gene ambiguous. This CDR3 is built from 13 residues. Germline V gene data show CDR1 as SEHNR and CDR2 as FQNEAQ (reference sequence). V was pared by 2 bases and J by 1 base, with 5 bases between. Here the CDR3 DNA reads TGTGCCAGCAGCTTAAGACCCCAAGAGACCCAGTACTTC. Translation: CASSLRPQETQYF.

This clone was seen just once. The chain employs TRBV7-9 and TRBJ2-1; 13 nucleotides match TRBD2. The V segment lost 4 bases and the J segment 8 bases; nucleotides outside the gene matches: 8. Germline loops: CDR1 SEHNR, CDR2 FQNEAQ (reference sequence). The CDR3 sequence is 16 residues long. The CDR3 bases are TGTGCCAGCAGCTCCACTCGACTAGCGGGAGGTGATGAGCAGTTCTTC. Translating it yields CASSSTRLAGGDEQFF.